Given below is one T cell receptor beta chain in context. Its target is not known. Sample treatment: treatment-naive control, cytoreductive nephrectomy. Control samples are tumors resected by cytoreductive nephrectomy without prior radiation. The patient's renal cell carcinoma had clear cell pathology. Repertoires were generated with immunoSEQ multiplex PCR, while TCRdb's copy carries only in-frame clones and drops some. The table has 23,000 or so clones, roughly 60% seen once. Trimming pared 3 bases from V and 0 bases from J, leaving 12 bases between. The CDR3 runs to 15 residues. Germline V gene data show CDR1 as SGHRS and CDR2 as YFSETQ. These data originate in a study of radiation and T cells in renal cell carcinoma. Notes on the study in general: Dominant CDR3 motifs were more common in irradiated tumors than controls.

The V call is TRBV5-1, the J call TRBJ1-1, with D possibly being TRBD1 (6 bases). The receptor comes from a man aged 35 to 55 with renal cell carcinoma. Sequencing used tumor tissue, obtained from a patient whose treatment was nephrectomy without radiotherapy. In DNA, the CDR3 is TGCGCCAGCAGCTCGGACAGATCTCTGAACACTGAAGCTTTCTTT. Its protein is CASSSDRSLNTEAFF.